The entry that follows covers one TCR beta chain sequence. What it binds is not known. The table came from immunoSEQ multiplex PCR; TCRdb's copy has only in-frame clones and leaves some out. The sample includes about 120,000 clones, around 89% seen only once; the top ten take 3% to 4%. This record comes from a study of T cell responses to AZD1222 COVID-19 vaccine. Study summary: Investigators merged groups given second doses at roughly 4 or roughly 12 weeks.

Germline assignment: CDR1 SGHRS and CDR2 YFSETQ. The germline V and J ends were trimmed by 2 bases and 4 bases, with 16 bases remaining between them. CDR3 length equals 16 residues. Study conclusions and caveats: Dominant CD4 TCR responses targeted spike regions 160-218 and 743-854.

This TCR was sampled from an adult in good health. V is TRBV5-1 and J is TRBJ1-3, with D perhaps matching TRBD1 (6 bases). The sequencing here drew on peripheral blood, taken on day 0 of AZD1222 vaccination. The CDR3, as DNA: TGCGCCAGCAGCTTAACAGGGTCAGTAGGAGGAAACACCATATATTTT. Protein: CASSLTGSVGGNTIYF.